The sequence of this TCR beta chain was determined in a study of post-analysis software for immune sequencing data. Study-wide points: Controls' normalized Chao1 diversity significantly exceeded that of multiple sclerosis patients. Samples from one preparation batch, clustered by F measure, grouped strongly together. There were a few TRBV segments more frequent in patients than controls, and TRBV5-6, TRBV5-1 and TRBV20-1 were among them.

TCR beta cDNA libraries included unique molecular identifiers. Each CDR3 protein is one row after TCRdb ran MiXCR on the PCR reads. Of more than 450,000 distinct CDR3 sequences in the sample, roughly 46% were seen once. In regard to this clonotype: Its target is not known.

Germline trimming cut 4 bases from V and 0 bases from J; bases unmatched to any gene: 5. This CDR3 has 15 residues. Germline CDR1 reads SGHRS; CDR2 reads YFSETQ. This rearrangement joins TRBV5-1 to TRBJ2-3; TRBD1 matches 7 bases. This clonotype originated in a girl aged 10 to 17 with multiple sclerosis. Specimen: blood. The CDR3 spells CASSPRDSSTDTQYF. CDR3 sequence (DNA): TGCGCCAGCAGCCCCCGGGACAGTAGCACAGATACGCAGTATTTT.